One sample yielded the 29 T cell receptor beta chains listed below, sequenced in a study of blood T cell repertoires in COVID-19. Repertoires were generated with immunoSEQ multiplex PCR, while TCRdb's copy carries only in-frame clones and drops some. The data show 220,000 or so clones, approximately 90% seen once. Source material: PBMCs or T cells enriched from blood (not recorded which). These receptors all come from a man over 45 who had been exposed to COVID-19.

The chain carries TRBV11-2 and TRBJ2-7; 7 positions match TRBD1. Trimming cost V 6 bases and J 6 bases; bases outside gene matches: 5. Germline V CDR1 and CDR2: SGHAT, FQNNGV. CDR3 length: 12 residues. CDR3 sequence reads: CASSHDRVEQYF. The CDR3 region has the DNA TGTGCCAGCAGTCACGACAGGGTCGAGCAGTACTTC.

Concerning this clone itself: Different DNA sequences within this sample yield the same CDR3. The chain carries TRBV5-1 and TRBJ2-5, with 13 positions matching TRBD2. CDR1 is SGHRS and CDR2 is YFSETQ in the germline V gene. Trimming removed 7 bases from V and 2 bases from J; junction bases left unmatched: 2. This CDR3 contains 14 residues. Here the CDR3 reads CASSGLAGQETQYF. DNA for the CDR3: TGCGCCAGCTCGGGACTAGCGGGACAAGAGACCCAGTACTTC.

As DNA, the CDR3 is TGCGCCAGCAGCCCGACTAGCGGGAGGGCCCTCTCGGTCAATGAGCAGTTCTTC. It encodes CASSPTSGRALSVNEQFF. The chain has TRBV5-1 and TRBJ2-1, with TRBD2 matching 14 bases. CDR3 length: 18 amino acids. The V segment lost 4 bases and the J segment 6 bases; nucleotides outside the gene matches: 12. Looked up from germline, CDR1 is SGHRS and CDR2 is YFSETQ.

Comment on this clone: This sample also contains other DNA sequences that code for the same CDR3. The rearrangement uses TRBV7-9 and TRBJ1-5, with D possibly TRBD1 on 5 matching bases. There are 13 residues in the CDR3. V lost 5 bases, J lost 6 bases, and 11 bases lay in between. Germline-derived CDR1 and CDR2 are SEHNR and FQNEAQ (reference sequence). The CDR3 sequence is CASSPRRGQPQHF. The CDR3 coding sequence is TGTGCCAGCAGCCCAAGAAGGGGTCAGCCCCAGCATTTT.

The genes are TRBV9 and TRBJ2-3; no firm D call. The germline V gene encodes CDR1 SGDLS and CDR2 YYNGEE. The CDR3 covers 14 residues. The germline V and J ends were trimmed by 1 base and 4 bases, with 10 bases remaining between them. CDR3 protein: CASSVRSQADTQYF. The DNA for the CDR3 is TGTGCCAGCAGCGTAAGGTCTCAGGCAGATACGCAGTATTTT.

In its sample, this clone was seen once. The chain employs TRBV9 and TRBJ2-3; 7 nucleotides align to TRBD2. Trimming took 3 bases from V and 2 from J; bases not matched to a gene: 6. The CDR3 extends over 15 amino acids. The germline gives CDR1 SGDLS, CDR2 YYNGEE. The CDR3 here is CASSAQAGSTDTQYF. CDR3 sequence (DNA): TGTGCCAGCAGCGCCCAAGCGGGATCCACAGATACGCAGTATTTT.

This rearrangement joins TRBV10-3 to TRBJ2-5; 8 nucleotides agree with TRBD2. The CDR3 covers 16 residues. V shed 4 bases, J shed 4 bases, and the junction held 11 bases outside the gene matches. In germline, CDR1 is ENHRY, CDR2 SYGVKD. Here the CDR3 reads CAISVTGGQVRETQYF. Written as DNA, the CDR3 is TGTGCCATCAGTGTGACGGGGGGGCAGGTTCGAGAGACCCAGTACTTC.

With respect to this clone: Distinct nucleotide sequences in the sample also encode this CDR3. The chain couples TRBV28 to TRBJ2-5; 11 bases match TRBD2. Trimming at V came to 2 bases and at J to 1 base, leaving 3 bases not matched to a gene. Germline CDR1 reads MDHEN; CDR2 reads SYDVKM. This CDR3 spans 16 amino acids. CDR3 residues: CASSLSLAGGQETQYF. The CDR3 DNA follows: TGTGCCAGCAGTTTAAGTCTAGCGGGGGGCCAAGAGACCCAGTACTTC.

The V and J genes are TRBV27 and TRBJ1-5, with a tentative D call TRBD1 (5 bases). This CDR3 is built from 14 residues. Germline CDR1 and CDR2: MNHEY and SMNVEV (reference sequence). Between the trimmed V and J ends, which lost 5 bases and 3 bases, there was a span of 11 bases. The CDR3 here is CASSPREANQPQHF. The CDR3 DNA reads TGTGCCAGCAGTCCCAGGGAGGCCAATCAGCCCCAGCATTTT.

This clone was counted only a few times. CDR3 in DNA: TGTGCCAGCAGCCCGGACAGGCGGAGTGAAAAACTGTTTTTT. Translated, it gives CASSPDRRSEKLFF. This chain connects TRBV5-4 to TRBJ1-4, with 7 positions matching TRBD1. The CDR3 loop spans 14 amino acids. Germline V lookup: CDR1 SGHNT, CDR2 YYREEE (reference sequence). V trimming: 4 bases; J trimming: 7 bases; junction bases outside the gene matches: 7.

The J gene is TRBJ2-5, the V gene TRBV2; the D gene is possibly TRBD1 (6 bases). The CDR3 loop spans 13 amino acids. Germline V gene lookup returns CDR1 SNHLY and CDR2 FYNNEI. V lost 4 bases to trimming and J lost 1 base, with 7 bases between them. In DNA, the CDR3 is TGTGCCAGCAGTGCGGACAGCCAAGAGACCCAGTACTTC. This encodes CASSADSQETQYF.

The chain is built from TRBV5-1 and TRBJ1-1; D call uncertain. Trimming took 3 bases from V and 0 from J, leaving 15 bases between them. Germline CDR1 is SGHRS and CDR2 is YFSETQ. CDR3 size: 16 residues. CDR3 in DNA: TGCGCCAGCAGCTGGGCAGGAGGGATCATGAACACTGAAGCTTTCTTT. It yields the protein CASSWAGGIMNTEAFF.

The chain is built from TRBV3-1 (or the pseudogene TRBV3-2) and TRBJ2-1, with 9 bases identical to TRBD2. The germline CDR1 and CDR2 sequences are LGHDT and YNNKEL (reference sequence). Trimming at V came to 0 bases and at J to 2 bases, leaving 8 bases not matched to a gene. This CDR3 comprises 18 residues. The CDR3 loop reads CASSQEVLAGRAYNEQFF. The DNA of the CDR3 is TGTGCCAGCAGCCAAGAAGTCCTAGCGGGGCGGGCCTACAATGAGCAGTTCTTC.

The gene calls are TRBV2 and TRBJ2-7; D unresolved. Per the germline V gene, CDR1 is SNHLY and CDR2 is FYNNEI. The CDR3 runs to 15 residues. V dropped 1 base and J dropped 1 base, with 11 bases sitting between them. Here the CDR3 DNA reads TGTGCCAGCAGTGAAGAGCCCCGCCTTTCCTACGAGCAGTACGTC. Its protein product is CASSEEPRLSYEQYV.

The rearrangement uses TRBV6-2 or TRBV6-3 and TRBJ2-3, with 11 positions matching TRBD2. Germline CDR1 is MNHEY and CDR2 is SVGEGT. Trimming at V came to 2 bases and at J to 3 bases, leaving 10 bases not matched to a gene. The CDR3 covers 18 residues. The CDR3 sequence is CASSYRPTSGVTTDTQYF. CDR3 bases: TGTGCCAGCAGTTACCGACCGACTAGCGGGGTGACTACAGATACGCAGTATTTT.

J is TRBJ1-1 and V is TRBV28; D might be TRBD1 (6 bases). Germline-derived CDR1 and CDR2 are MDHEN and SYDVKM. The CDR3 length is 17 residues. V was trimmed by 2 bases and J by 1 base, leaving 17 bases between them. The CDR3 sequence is CASSLVGGEGENTEAFF. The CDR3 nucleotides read TGTGCCAGCAGTTTAGTTGGGGGGGAGGGGGAGAACACTGAAGCTTTCTTT.

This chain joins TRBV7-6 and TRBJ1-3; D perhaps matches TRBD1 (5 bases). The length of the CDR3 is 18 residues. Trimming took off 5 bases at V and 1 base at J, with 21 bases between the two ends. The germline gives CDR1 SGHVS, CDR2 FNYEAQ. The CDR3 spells CASSPSAWGKKSGNTIYF. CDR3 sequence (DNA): TGTGCCAGCAGCCCATCGGCGTGGGGCAAAAAGTCTGGAAACACCATATATTTT.

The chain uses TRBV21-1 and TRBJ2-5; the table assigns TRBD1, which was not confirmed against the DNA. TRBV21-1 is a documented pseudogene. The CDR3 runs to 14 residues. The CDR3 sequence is CASSRDRVQETQYF. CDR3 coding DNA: TGTGCCAGCAGCCGGGACAGGGTCCAAGAGACCCAGTACTTC.

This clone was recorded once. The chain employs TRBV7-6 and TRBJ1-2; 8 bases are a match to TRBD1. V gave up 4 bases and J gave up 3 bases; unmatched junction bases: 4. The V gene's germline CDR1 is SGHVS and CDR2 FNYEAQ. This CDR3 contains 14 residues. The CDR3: CASSYETGDYGYTF. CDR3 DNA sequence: TGTGCCAGCAGCTATGAGACAGGGGACTATGGCTACACCTTC.

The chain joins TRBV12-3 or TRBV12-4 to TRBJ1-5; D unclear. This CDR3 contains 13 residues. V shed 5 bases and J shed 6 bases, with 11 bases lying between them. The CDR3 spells CASSGAGSQPQHF. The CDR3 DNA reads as TGTGCCAGCAGTGGTGCGGGCAGTCAGCCCCAGCATTTT.

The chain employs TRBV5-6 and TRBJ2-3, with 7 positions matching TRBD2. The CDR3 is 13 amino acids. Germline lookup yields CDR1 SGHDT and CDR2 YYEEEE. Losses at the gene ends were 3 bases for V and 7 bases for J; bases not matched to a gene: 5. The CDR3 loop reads CASSSGRRYTQYF. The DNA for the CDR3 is TGTGCCAGCAGCTCCGGGAGGCGTTATACGCAGTATTTT.

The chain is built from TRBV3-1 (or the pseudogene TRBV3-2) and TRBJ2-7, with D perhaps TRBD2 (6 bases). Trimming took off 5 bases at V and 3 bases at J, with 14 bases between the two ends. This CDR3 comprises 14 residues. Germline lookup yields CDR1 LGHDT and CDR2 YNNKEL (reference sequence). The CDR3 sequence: CASSLGGLGYEQYV. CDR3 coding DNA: TGTGCCAGCAGCTTGGGGGGACTTGGCTACGAGCAGTACGTC.

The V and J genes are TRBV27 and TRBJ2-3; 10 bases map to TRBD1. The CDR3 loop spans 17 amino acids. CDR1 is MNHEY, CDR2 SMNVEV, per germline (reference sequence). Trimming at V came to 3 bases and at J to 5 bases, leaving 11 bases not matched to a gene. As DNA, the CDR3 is TGTGCCAGCAGTTTTGCGACAGGGGGCTTGTTCATAGATACGCAGTATTTT. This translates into CASSFATGGLFIDTQYF.

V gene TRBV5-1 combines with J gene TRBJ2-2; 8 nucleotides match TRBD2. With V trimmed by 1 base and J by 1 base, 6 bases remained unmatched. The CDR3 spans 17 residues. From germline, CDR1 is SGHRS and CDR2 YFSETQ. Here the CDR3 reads CASSLRTGTRNTGELFF. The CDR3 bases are TGCGCCAGCAGCTTGCGAACCGGGACTAGGAACACCGGGGAGCTGTTTTTT.

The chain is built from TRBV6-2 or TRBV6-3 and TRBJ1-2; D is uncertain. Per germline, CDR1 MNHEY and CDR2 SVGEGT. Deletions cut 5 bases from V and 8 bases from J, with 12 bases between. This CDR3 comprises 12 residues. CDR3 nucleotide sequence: TGTGCCAGCAGTAACTTACTGCGAGGCTACACCTTC. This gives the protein CASSNLLRGYTF.

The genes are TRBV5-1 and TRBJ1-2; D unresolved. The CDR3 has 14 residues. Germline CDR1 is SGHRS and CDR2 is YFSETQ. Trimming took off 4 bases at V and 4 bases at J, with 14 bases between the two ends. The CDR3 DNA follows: TGCGCCAGCAGCCCGGACTGGCTTGGCTATGGCTACACCTTC. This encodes CASSPDWLGYGYTF.

CDR3 sequence: CASSPEGSVYGYTF. CDR3 coding DNA: TGTGCCAGCAGTCCCGAGGGCAGCGTCTATGGCTACACCTTC. The chain combines TRBV27 with TRBJ1-2; D gene uncertain. The CDR3 runs 14 residues. CDR1 and CDR2 (germline): MNHEY, SMNVEV (reference sequence). Trimming pared 5 bases from V and 4 bases from J, leaving 14 bases between.

CDR3: CASSAVRLRADTDTQYF. As DNA, the CDR3 is TGTGCCAGCAGTGCTGTTCGACTAAGAGCGGACACAGATACGCAGTATTTT. The rearrangement uses TRBV28 and TRBJ2-3; the D gene is possibly TRBD2 (5 bases). The V gene lost 5 bases and the J gene lost 2 bases, with 20 bases spanning the gap. This CDR3 comprises 17 residues. The germline gives CDR1 MDHEN, CDR2 SYDVKM.

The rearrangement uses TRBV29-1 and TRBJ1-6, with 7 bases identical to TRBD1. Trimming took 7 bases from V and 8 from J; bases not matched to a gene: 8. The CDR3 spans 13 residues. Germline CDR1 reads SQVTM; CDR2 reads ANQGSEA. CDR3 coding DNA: TGCAGCGCTAGACAGGGCGGACATTCACCCCTCCACTTT. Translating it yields CSARQGGHSPLHF.